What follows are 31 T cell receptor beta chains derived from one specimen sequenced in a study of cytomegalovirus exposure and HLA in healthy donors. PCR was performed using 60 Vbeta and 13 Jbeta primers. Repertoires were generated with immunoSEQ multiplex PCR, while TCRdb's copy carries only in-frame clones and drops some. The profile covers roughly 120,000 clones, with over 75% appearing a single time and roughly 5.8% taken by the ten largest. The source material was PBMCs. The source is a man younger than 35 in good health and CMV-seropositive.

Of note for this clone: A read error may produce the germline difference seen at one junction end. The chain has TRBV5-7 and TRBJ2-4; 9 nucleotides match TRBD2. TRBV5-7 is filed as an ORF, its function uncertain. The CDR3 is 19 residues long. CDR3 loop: CASSLIGGETGGRGNSQYF. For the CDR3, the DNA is TGTGCCAGCAGTTTGATAGGAGGGGAAACAGGCGGGAGGGGGAACAGTCAGTACTTC.

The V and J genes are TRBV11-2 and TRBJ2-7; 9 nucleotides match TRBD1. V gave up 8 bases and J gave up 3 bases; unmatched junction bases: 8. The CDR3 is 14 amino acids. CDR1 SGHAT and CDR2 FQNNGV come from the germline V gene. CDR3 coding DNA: TGTGCCAGCTTCGGGAGACAGGGGGGCTACGAGCAGTACTTC. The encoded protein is CASFGRQGGYEQYF. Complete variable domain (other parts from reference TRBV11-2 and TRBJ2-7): EAGVAQSPRYKIIEKRQSVAFWCNPISGHATLYWYQQILGQGPKLLIQFQNNGVVDDSQLPKDRFSAERLKGVDSTLKIQPAKLEDSAVYLCASFGRQGGYEQYFGPGTRLTVT.

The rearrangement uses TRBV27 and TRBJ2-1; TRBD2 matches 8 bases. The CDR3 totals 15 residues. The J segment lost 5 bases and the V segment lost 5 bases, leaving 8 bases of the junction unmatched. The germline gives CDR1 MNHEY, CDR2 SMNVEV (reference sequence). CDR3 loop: CASSIPGLVNNEQFF. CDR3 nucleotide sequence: TGTGCCAGCAGTATCCCGGGACTAGTAAACAATGAGCAGTTCTTC.

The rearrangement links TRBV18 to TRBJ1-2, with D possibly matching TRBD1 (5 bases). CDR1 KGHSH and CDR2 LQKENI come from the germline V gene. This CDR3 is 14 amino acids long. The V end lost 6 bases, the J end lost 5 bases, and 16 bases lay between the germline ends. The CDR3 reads CASSAGGLEYGYTF. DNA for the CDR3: TGTGCCAGCTCCGCGGGGGGATTAGAATATGGCTACACCTTC.

The CDR3 loop reads CASKKRGIEEAFF. DNA for the CDR3: TGTGCCAGCAAGAAAAGGGGGATTGAGGAAGCTTTCTTT. The chain employs TRBV6-5 and TRBJ1-1; a weak D match, TRBD1 (6 bases). Trimming pared 7 bases from V and 8 bases from J, leaving 17 bases between. The germline CDR1 and CDR2 sequences are MNHEY and SVGAGI. The CDR3 covers 13 residues.

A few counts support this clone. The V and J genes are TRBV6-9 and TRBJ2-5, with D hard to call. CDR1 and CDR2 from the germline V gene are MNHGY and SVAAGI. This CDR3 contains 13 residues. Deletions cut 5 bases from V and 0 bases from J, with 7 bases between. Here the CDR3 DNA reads TGTGCCAGCAGTCCAGAAGACCAAGAGACCCAGTACTTC. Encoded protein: CASSPEDQETQYF.

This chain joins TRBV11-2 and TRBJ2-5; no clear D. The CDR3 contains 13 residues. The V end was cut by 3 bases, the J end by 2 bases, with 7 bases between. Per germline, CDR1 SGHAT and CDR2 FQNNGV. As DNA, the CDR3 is TGTGCCAGCAGCTTGGCCTTACAAGAGACCCAGTACTTC. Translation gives CASSLALQETQYF.

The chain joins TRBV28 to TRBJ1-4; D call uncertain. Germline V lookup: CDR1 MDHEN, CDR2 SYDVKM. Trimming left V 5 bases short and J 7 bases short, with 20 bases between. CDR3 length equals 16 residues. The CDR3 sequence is CASSTPFAGSGEKLFF. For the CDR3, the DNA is TGTGCCAGCAGTACCCCCTTCGCGGGTAGCGGTGAAAAACTGTTTTTT.

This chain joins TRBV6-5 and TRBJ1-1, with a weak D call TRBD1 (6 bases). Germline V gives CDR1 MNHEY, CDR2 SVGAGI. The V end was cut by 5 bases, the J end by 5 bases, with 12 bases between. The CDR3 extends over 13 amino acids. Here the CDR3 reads CASSGHRVTEAFF. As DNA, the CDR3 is TGTGCCAGCAGTGGGCACAGGGTAACTGAAGCTTTCTTT.

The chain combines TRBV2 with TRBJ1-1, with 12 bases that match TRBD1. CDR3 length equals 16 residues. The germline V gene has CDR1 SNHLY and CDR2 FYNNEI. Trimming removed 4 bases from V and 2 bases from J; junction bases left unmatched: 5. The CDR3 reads CASSVGTGGVNTEAFF. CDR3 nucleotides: TGTGCCAGCAGTGTAGGGACAGGGGGCGTAAACACTGAAGCTTTCTTT.

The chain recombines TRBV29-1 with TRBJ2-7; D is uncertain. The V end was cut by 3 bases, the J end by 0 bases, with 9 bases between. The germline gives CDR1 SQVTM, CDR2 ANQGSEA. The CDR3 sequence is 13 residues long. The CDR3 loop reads CSVEAESSYEQYF. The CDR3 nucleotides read TGCAGCGTTGAGGCAGAAAGCTCCTACGAGCAGTACTTC.

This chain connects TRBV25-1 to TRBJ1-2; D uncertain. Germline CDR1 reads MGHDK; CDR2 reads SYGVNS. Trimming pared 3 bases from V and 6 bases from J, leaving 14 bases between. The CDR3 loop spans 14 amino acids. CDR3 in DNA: TGTGCCAGCAGTGAGCCCGGGATCTCCGATGGCTACACCTTC. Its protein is CASSEPGISDGYTF.

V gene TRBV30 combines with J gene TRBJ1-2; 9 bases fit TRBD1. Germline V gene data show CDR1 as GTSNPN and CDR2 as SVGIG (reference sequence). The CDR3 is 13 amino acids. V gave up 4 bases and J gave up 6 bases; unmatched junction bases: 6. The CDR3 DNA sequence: TGTGCCTGGAACAACAGGGGGCGCGATGGCTACACCTTC. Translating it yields CAWNNRGRDGYTF.

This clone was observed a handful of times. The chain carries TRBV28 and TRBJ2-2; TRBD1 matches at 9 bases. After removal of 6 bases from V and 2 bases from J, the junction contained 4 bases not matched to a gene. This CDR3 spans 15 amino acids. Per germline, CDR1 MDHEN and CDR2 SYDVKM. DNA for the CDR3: TGTGCCAGCAGCCTGGGACAGGGTAACACCGGGGAGCTGTTTTTT. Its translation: CASSLGQGNTGELFF. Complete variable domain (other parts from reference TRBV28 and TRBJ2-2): DVKVTQSSRYLVKRTGEKVFLECVQDMDHENMFWYRQDPGLGLRLIYFSYDVKMKEKGDIPEGYSVSREKKERFSLILESASTNQTSMYLCASSLGQGNTGELFFGEGSRLTVL.

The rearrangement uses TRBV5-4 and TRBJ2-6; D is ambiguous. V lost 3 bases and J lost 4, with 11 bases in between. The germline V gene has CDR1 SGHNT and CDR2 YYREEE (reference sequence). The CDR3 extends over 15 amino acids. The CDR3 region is CASSSDLAGANVLTF. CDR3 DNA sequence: TGTGCCAGCAGCTCAGACTTGGCGGGGGCCAACGTCCTGACTTTC.

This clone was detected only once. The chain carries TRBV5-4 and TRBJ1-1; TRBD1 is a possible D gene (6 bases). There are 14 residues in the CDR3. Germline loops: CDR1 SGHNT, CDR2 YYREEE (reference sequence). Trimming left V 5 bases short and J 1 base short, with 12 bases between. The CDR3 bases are TGTGCCAGCAGGGGACCGGACAGGAACACTGAAGCTTTCTTT. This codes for CASRGPDRNTEAFF.

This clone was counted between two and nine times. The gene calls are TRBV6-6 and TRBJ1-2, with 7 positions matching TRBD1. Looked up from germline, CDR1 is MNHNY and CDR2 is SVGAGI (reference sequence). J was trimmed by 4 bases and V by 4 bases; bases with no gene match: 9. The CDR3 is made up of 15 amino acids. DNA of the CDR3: TGTGCCAGCAGTTTAGAGGGATCAGGGGGCTATGGCTACACCTTC. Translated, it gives CASSLEGSGGYGYTF.

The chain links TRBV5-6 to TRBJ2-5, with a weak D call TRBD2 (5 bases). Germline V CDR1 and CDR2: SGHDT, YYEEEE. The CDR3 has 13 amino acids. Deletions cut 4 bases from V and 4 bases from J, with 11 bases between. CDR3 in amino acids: CASSPWERETQYF. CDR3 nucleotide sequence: TGTGCCAGCAGCCCTTGGGAGCGAGAGACCCAGTACTTC. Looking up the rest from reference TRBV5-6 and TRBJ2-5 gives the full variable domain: DAGVTQSPTHLIKTRGQQVTLRCSPKSGHDTVSWYQQALGQGPQFIFQYYEEEERQRGNFPDRFSGHQFPNYSSELNVNALLLGDSALYLCASSPWERETQYFGPGTRLLVL.

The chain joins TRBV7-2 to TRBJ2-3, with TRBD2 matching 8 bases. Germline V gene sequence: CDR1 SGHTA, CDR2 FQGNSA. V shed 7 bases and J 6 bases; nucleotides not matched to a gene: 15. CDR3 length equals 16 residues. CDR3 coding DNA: TGTGCCAGCACCGAACGAAGGAGCGGGGGACTTGATACGCAGTATTTT. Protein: CASTERRSGGLDTQYF.

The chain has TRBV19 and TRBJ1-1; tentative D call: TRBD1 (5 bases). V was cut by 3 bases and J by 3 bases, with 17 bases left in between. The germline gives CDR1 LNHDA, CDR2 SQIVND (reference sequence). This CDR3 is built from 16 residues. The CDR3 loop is CASSIRSNLGDTEAFF. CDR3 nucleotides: TGTGCCAGTAGTATCAGGTCCAACTTAGGGGACACTGAAGCTTTCTTT.

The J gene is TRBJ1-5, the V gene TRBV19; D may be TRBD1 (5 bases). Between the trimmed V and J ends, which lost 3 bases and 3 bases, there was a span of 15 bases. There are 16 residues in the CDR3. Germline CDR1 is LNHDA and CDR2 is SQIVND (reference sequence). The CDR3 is CASSIITRANNQPQHF. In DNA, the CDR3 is TGTGCCAGTAGTATCATCACCAGGGCCAACAATCAGCCCCAGCATTTT.

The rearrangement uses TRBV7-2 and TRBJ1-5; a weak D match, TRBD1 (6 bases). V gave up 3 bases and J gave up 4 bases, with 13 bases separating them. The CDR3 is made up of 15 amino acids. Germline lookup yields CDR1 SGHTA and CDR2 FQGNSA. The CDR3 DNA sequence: TGTGCCAGCAGCTTGGACAGATCCCTTAATCAGCCCCAGCATTTT. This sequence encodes CASSLDRSLNQPQHF.

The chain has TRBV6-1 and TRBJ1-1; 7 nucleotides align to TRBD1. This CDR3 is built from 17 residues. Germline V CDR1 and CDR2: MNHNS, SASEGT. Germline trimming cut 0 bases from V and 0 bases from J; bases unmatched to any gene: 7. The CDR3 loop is CASSEARGGGLNTEAFF. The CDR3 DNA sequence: TGTGCCAGCAGTGAAGCGCGAGGGGGCGGTTTGAACACTGAAGCTTTCTTT.

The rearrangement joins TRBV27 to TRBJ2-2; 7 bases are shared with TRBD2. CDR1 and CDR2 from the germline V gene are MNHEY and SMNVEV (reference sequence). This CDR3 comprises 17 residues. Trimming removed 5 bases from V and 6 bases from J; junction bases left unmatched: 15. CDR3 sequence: CASSALPGGRVAGELFF. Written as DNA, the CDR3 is TGTGCCAGCAGTGCCCTCCCTGGCGGGAGAGTCGCCGGGGAGCTGTTTTTT.

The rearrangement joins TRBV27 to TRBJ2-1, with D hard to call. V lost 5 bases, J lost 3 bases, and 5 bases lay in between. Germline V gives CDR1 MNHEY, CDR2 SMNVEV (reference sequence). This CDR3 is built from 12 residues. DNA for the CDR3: TGTGCCAGCAGTCCGAGCTACAATGAGCAGTTCTTC. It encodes CASSPSYNEQFF.

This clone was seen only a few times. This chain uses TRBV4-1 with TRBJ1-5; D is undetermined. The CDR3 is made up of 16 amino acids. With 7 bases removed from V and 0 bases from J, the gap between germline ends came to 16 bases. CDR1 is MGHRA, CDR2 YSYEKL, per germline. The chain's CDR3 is CASTSQPSNSNQPQHF. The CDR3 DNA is TGCGCCAGCACATCACAGCCGTCCAATAGCAATCAGCCCCAGCATTTT.

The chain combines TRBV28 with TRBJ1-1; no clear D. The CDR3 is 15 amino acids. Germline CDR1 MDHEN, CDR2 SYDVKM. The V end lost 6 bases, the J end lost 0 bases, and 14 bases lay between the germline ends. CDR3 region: CASSNMGSMNTEAFF. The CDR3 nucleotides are TGTGCCAGCAGCAATATGGGCAGTATGAACACTGAAGCTTTCTTT.

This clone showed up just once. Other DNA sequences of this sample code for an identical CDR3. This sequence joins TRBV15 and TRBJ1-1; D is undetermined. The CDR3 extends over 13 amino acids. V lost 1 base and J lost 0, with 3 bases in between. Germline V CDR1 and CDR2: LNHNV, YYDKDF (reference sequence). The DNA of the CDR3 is TGTGCCACCAGCAGAGTAATGAACACTGAAGCTTTCTTT. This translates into CATSRVMNTEAFF. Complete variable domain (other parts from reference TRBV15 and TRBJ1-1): DAMVIQNPRYQVTQFGKPVTLSCSQTLNHNVMYWYQQKSSQAPKLLFHYYDKDFNNEADTPDNFQSRRPNTSFCFLDIRSPGLGDTAMYLCATSRVMNTEAFFGQGTRLTVV.

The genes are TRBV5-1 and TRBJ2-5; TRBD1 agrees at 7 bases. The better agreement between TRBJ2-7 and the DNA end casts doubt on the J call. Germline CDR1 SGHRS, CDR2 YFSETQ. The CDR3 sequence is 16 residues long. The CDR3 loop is CASSLGPTGDPYEQYF. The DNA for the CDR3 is TGCGCCAGCAGCTTGGGCCCCACAGGGGATCCCTACGAGCAGTACTTC.

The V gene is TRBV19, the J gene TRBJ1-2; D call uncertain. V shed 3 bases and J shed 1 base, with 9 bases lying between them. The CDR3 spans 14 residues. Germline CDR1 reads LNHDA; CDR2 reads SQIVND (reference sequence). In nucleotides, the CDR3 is TGTGCCAGTAGTATGAAAGCGGATAACTATGGCTACACCTTC. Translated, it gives CASSMKADNYGYTF.

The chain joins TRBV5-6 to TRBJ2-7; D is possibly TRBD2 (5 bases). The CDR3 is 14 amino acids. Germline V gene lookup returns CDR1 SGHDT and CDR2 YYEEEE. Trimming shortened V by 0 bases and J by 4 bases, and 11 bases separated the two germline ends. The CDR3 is CASSLGLARYEQYF. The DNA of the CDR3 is TGTGCCAGCAGCTTGGGGCTAGCCCGATACGAGCAGTACTTC.